This T cell receptor beta chain was sequenced for a study of blood T cell repertoires in COVID-19. Overall study: Donors in the United States, Italy and Spain gave samples during acute or convalescent COVID-19. Sources were T cells, B-cell-depleted T cells, or PBMCs; the material itself was cDNA or gDNA.

Germline V lookup: CDR1 SGHAT, CDR2 FQNNGV. The ends lost 3 bases at V and 3 bases at J; junction bases unmatched: 5. CDR3 length: 16 residues. In the original processing: Reference gene primer amplification yielded estimated nucleated cell counts. TCRdb's copy holds only in-frame clones and misses some; the assay was immunoSEQ multiplex PCR. V and J calls and clone size are those listed in that table; D and trimming were worked out from the DNA. The table has around 80,000 clones, 82% seen once. V gene TRBV11-2 combines with J gene TRBJ2-2; 9 bases are shared with TRBD1. The TCR originated in a man at least 80 years old with acute or convalescent COVID-19. Sequencing was carried out using peripheral blood. The CDR3 protein is CASSLGRQGDTGELFF. The CDR3 DNA reads as TGTGCCAGCAGCTTGGGCCGACAGGGGGACACCGGGGAGCTGTTTTTT. Full variable domain (rest looked up from reference TRBV11-2 and TRBJ2-2): EAGVAQSPRYKIIEKRQSVAFWCNPISGHATLYWYQQILGQGPKLLIQFQNNGVVDDSQLPKDRFSAERLKGVDSTLKIQPAKLEDSAVYLCASSLGRQGDTGELFFGEGSRLTVL.